What follows describes a single T cell receptor beta chain. The antigen remains undetermined. Regarding time point: newly diagnosed GD, antithyroid drugs for less than 3 months. From PBMCs, RNA was extracted and then used to make the TCR library. The data are from a study of regulatory T cells in long-lasting Graves disease. Study conclusions and caveats: The analysis examined peripheral blood only and excluded thyroid tissue.

iRepertoire HTBI primers and Arm-PCR of CDR3 regions built TCR beta libraries. TCRdb redid the calling of the multiplex PCR reads with MiXCR, one entry per CDR3 protein. The table lists 580,000 or so distinct CDR3 sequences, 15% to 20% of them singletons. These data were also filed under a second study, of T cells in Graves' hyperthyroidism and ophthalmopathy.

The sequencing here drew on peripheral blood mononuclear cells (PBMCs), taken at new diagnosis, from a patient treated with antithyroid drugs. The source is a man aged 18 to 35 with Graves disease.

The CDR3: CASSSRTSGEQFF. The CDR3 coding sequence is TGTGCCAGCTCATCCAGGACTAGTGGTGAGCAGTTCTTC. The gene calls are TRBV18 and TRBJ2-1, with 7 bases aligning to TRBD2. This CDR3 comprises 13 residues. Germline CDR1 KGHSH, CDR2 LQKENI. Germline trimming cut 5 bases from V and 9 bases from J; bases unmatched to any gene: 7.